This T cell receptor (beta chain) was observed in a study of cytomegalovirus exposure and HLA in healthy donors. This clone was seen a handful of times. V lost 2 bases and J lost 8; bases outside the gene matches: 4. This CDR3 is built from 13 residues. Germline V gene lookup returns CDR1 ENHRY and CDR2 SYGVKD. It was with 60 Vbeta and 13 Jbeta primers that the PCR ran. TCRdb's table, derived via immunoSEQ multiplex PCR, lists solely in-frame clones and lacks some. This sample carries approximately 140,000 clones, more than 70% of them seen once, and the ten largest clones take 3.3%. This chain joins TRBV10-3 and TRBJ1-1; 8 bases agree with TRBD1. The clonotype was recovered from a middle-aged man in good health and CMV-seronegative. The sequenced sample consisted of PBMCs. CDR3 in DNA: TGTGCCATCAGTGAGCGGCGGACAGGGGAAGCTTTCTTT. Protein: CAISERRTGEAFF.